This TCR beta chain emerged from a study of T cells in Graves' hyperthyroidism and ophthalmopathy. Findings and caveats of the study: Most expanded thyroid clonotypes above 0.001 also appeared in blood.

Diagnosis rested on symptoms, serum thyroxine and TRAb, thyroid ultrasound, and orbital computed tomography. Many counts were recorded for this clonotype. What it recognizes is unknown. Germline CDR1 reads DFQATT; CDR2 reads SNEGSKA (reference sequence). V was clipped by 6 bases and J by 6 bases; unmatched bases: 11. The CDR3 loop spans 14 amino acids. There were TCR beta CDR3 regions amplified from RNA transcripts. Carried out on the TCR CDR3, a first-round RT-PCR used the HTBI primer set. TCRdb recomputed calls from the multiplex PCR reads with MiXCR, one row per CDR3 protein. This sample yields hundreds of thousands of distinct CDR3 sequences, of which 24% are seen a single time; about a third belongs to the top ten.

Material for sequencing was blood. The TCR comes from a woman aged 40-49 years with Graves' ophthalmopathy. J is TRBJ1-1 and V is TRBV20-1, with TRBD1 matching 9 bases. The CDR3 DNA reads TGCAGTGCGGAACAGGGGGCAATTCCCCCTGAAGCTTTCTTT. Residues: CSAEQGAIPPEAFF.